The 30 T cell receptor beta chains listed next were all sequenced from one sample in a study of tumor and adjacent non-tumor tissue in lung cancer. This sample's RNA came from whole unsorted tissue. More than 3 cm separated this lung sample from the edge of the tumor. A modified ARM-PCR protocol with three rounds of nested PCR amplified TCRbeta. TCRdb itself ran the multiplex PCR reads through MiXCR, one entry per CDR3 protein. Found here are some 66,000 distinct CDR3 sequences, over 60% of them singletons; the top ten hold roughly 35%. The specimen sequenced was distant non-tumor lung tissue. These receptors were taken from a man between 65 and 79 years old with non-small cell lung cancer.

Remarks on this clonotype: The junction and the germline gene differ at one end; a read error may be behind it. V is TRBV10-3 and J is TRBJ2-1; 8 nucleotides line up with TRBD2. There are 15 residues in the CDR3. CDR1 is ENHRY, CDR2 SYGVKD, per germline. CDR3 sequence reads: CAINEGREAGNEQFF. The CDR3 region has the DNA TGCGCCATCAATGAAGGGCGGGAGGCGGGCAATGAGCAGTTCTTC.

The chain links TRBV20-1 to TRBJ1-2; TRBD1 agrees at 7 bases. The CDR3 is made up of 15 amino acids. The J segment lost 5 bases and the V segment lost 3 bases, leaving 12 bases of the junction unmatched. The germline V gene encodes CDR1 DFQATT and CDR2 SNEGSKA (reference sequence). Written as DNA, the CDR3 is TGCAGTGCTAGGGGGGAGTCAGGGGGAAAATATGGCTACACCTTC. Translation gives CSARGESGGKYGYTF.

This clonotype was picked up many times. V usage is TRBV4-2 and J usage is TRBJ2-3; TRBD2 aligns across 9 bases. Trimming cost V 0 bases and J 5 bases; bases outside gene matches: 6. CDR1 LGHNA and CDR2 YNFKEQ come from the germline V gene. This CDR3 contains 16 residues. The CDR3 loop is CASSQDRRGGGDTQYF. CDR3 coding DNA: TGTGCCAGCAGCCAAGATCGGCGGGGGGGCGGAGATACGCAGTATTTT.

The sample holds many counts of this clonotype. The chain couples TRBV29-1 to TRBJ2-7; TRBD2 matches 8 bases. V lost 4 bases and J lost 5; bases outside the gene matches: 19. This CDR3 has 17 amino acids. Germline V gene sequence: CDR1 SQVTM, CDR2 ANQGSEA. The CDR3 is CSVVLGGTRTSRHEQYF. The CDR3 DNA reads as TGCAGCGTTGTTCTTGGGGGGACCCGGACTAGCAGACACGAGCAGTACTTC.

For this clonotype: The final CDR3 position lacks the conserved phenylalanine or tryptophan, pointing to a likely read error. The chain uses TRBV6-1 and TRBJ2-1; 12 nucleotides match TRBD2. CDR1 is MNHNS and CDR2 is SASEGT in the germline V gene. The CDR3 spans 14 residues. The DNA for the CDR3 is TGTACCAGCAATGGACTAGCGGGGATCAATGAGCAGTTCCTC. This translates into CTSNGLAGINEQFL.

Of note for this clonotype: A read error is possible here, since a much larger clone lies one base away. J is TRBJ2-5 and V is TRBV5-6, with D possibly being TRBD2 (5 bases). Germline V gene data show CDR1 as SGHDT and CDR2 as YYEEEE. The length of the CDR3 is 12 residues. The CDR3 DNA is TGTGTCAGCAGCGGACCCCAAGAGACCCAGTACTTC. Translated: CVSSGPQETQYF.

The table lists this clonotype with a few counts. The genes are TRBV28 and TRBJ2-3; 11 bases fit TRBD2. In germline, CDR1 is MDHEN, CDR2 SYDVKM. Losses at the gene ends were 3 bases for V and 3 bases for J; bases not matched to a gene: 5. The CDR3 contains 16 residues. The CDR3 DNA sequence: TGTGCCAGCAGTTTCCAACTAGCGGGAGTTACAGATACGCAGTATTTT. Encoded protein: CASSFQLAGVTDTQYF.

To note about this clonotype: Germline and junction disagree at one end, which may indicate a read error. This chain joins TRBV7-9 and TRBJ2-7, with a possible D match to TRBD2 (5 bases). Germline CDR1 reads SEHNR; CDR2 reads FQNEAQ (reference sequence). The CDR3 has 18 amino acids. The CDR3 DNA sequence: TGTGCCGGCAGCCCTTCACAAAGAGAGGGCCCCCGCTCCTACAAGCAGTACTTC. Protein sequence: CAGSPSQREGPRSYKQYF. Full variable domain (remainder filled in from reference TRBV7-9 and TRBJ2-7): DTGVSQNPRHKITKRGQNVTFRCDPISEHNRLYWYRQTLGQGPEFLTYFQNEAQLEKSRLLSDRFSAERPKGSFSTLEIQRTEQGDSAMYLCAGSPSQREGPRSYKQYFGPGTRLTVT.

Worth noting for this clonotype: The missing conserved phenylalanine or tryptophan at the end of this CDR3 makes a read error likely. The limits of the CDR3 on the DNA are not certain, so only TCRdb's listed CDR3 is given. The chain links TRBV10-2 to TRBJ2-7; whether TRBD1, the table's D call, matches the DNA was not checked. A total of 12 residues make up the CDR3, ends included. Looked up from germline, CDR1 is WSHSY and CDR2 is SAAADI. The CDR3 loop is CANMGRGDEQYL.

In the case of this clonotype: The junction shows a germline mismatch at one end, possibly a read error. The chain joins TRBV7-9 to TRBJ2-7; tentatively, D is TRBD2 (5 bases). The CDR3 runs 14 residues. Looked up from germline, CDR1 is SEHNR and CDR2 is FQNEAQ (reference sequence). CDR3 in amino acids: CASGLSDYSYEQYF. Here the CDR3 DNA reads TGTGCCAGCGGCTTATCCGACTACTCCTACGAGCAGTACTTC.

This clonotype was observed a handful of times. A single base separates this from a much larger clone, so it may be a read error. This chain connects TRBV5-4 to TRBJ2-2; TRBD2 matches at 11 bases. This CDR3 has 15 residues. The germline gives CDR1 SGHNT, CDR2 YYREEE (reference sequence). The J segment lost 5 bases and the V segment lost 6 bases, leaving 6 bases of the junction unmatched. This CDR3 reads CASNRSGRGTGELFF. The CDR3 bases are TGTGCCAGCAACCGTAGCGGGAGGGGGACCGGGGAGCTGTTTTTT.

This clonotype was counted ten times or more. V gene TRBV5-6 combines with J gene TRBJ2-1; either TRBD1 or TRBD2 may supply D (5 bases each). This CDR3 spans 15 amino acids. Germline CDR1 and CDR2: SGHDT and YYEEEE. Trimming left V 6 bases short and J 2 bases short, with 15 bases between. The CDR3 coding sequence is TGTGCCAGCACCCTCCCCCAGGGACCCTACAATGAGCAGTTCTTC. It encodes CASTLPQGPYNEQFF.

The V and J genes are TRBV5-4 and TRBJ1-1, with D hard to call. The CDR3 loop spans 16 amino acids. CDR1 is SGHNT, CDR2 YYREEE, per germline (reference sequence). V lost 1 base to trimming and J lost 3 bases, with 16 bases between them. The CDR3 reads CASSLTRGRMDTEAFF. The CDR3 bases are TGTGCCAGCAGCTTGACGCGGGGTCGCATGGACACTGAAGCTTTCTTT. Based on the CDR3 plus reference TRBV5-4 and TRBJ1-1, the full variable domain is ETGVTQSPTHLIKTRGQQVTLRCSSQSGHNTVSWYQQALGQGPQFIFQYYREEENGRGNFPPRFSGLQFPNYSSELNVNALELDDSALYLCASSLTRGRMDTEAFFGQGTRLTVV.

Concerning this clonotype itself: A much larger clone lies one base from this, so it may be a read error. The CDR3 DNA sequence: TGCGCCAGCGGTCTCGACAGGGTCGAGCAGTACTTC. This translates into CASGLDRVEQYF. This chain connects TRBV10-1 to TRBJ2-7; TRBD1 aligns across 7 bases. Per germline, CDR1 WNHNN and CDR2 SYGVQD (reference sequence). The CDR3 has 12 amino acids. With 8 bases clipped from V and 6 bases from J, the junction kept 7 bases outside the gene matches.

This clonotype was observed a handful of times. A much larger clone sits a single nucleotide away, making a read error possible. The V call is TRBV6-5, the J call TRBJ1-3; a possible D gene is TRBD1 (6 bases). The CDR3 totals 15 residues. The V gene's germline CDR1 is MNHEY and CDR2 SVGAGI. The CDR3: CASSDGQNSGDTIYF. CDR3 DNA: TGTGCCAGCAGTGACGGACAGAACTCTGGAGACACCATATATTTT.

Concerning this clonotype: Compared with germline, one end of the junction differs, possibly owing to a read error. The CDR3 DNA sequence: TGTACCAGCAGCTTTAGCAACCAGCCCCAGCATTTT. Its protein product is CTSSFSNQPQHF. The V gene is TRBV6-6, the J gene TRBJ1-5, with D unresolved. CDR1 is MNHNY, CDR2 SVGAGI, per germline (reference sequence). This CDR3 is 12 amino acids long.

Points on this clonotype: A read error may produce the germline difference seen at one junction end. The chain joins TRBV12-3 or TRBV12-4 to TRBJ2-5; 8 bases are a match to TRBD2. CDR3 length: 16 residues. The CDR3: CVSSLAQLAVGETQYF. In DNA, the CDR3 is TGTGTCAGCAGTTTAGCGCAACTAGCGGTAGGGGAGACCCAGTACTTC.

Points on this clonotype: A read error may produce the germline difference seen at one junction end. This chain uses TRBV4-2 with TRBJ2-7, with D uncertain. Looked up from germline, CDR1 is LGHNA and CDR2 is YNFKEQ. This CDR3 region has 15 residues. Here the CDR3 reads CANSQVSNGPYEQYF. The CDR3 nucleotides read TGTGCCAACAGCCAAGTGTCTAACGGACCTTACGAGCAGTACTTC.

This chain links TRBV7-9 with TRBJ1-1; maybe TRBD1 (5 bases). The germline V gene encodes CDR1 SEHNR and CDR2 FQNEAQ (reference sequence). Trimming removed 5 bases from V and 4 bases from J, with 8 bases in between. The CDR3 has 12 amino acids. DNA of the CDR3: TGTGCCAGCAGCCCCGGGACCACTGAAGCTTTCTTT. Translated: CASSPGTTEAFF.

The table lists this clonotype with a count of one. The junction differs from germline at one of its ends, possibly a read error. This rearrangement joins TRBV5-6 to TRBJ2-1; 7 nucleotides line up with TRBD1. Germline V gene lookup returns CDR1 SGHDT and CDR2 YYEEEE. This CDR3 contains 15 residues. CDR3 in DNA: TGTGTCAGCAGCTTGGTACGGACCAGGGGGAGTGAGCAGTTCTTC. It yields the protein CVSSLVRTRGSEQFF.

This clonotype showed up many times. A read error may produce the germline difference seen at one junction end. V and J are TRBV7-2 and TRBJ2-7; D not resolved. The germline V gene encodes CDR1 SGHTA and CDR2 FQGNSA. The CDR3 is made up of 13 amino acids. This CDR3 is CASSTAFSDEQYF. The CDR3 coding sequence is TGTGCCAGCAGCACCGCTTTCTCCGACGAGCAGTACTTC.

Comments on this clonotype: With a much larger clone just one base away, this may be a read error. The chain employs TRBV6-1 and TRBJ2-4, with D possibly TRBD1 on 5 matching bases. The V and J ends lost 10 bases and 6 bases respectively, with 25 bases between them. The germline CDR1 and CDR2 sequences are MNHNS and SASEGT. The CDR3 contains 16 residues. CDR3 amino acids: CAIRSGDSTDRNIQYF. The CDR3, as DNA: TGTGCCATTCGCAGTGGAGACTCAACCGACAGAAACATTCAGTACTTC.

This chain connects TRBV20-1 to TRBJ2-2; D ambiguous. CDR3 length equals 15 residues. Trimming stripped 3 bases from V and 4 bases from J, with 15 bases between. Germline assignment: CDR1 DFQATT and CDR2 SNEGSKA (reference sequence). The CDR3 loop is CSASPHITGTGELFF. CDR3 DNA: TGCAGTGCTAGTCCCCACATAACGGGCACCGGGGAGCTGTTTTTT.

About this clonotype itself: The conserved final phenylalanine or tryptophan is absent from the CDR3, which likely points to a read error. It is unclear where the CDR3 begins or ends on the DNA, so no DNA is shown, and the CDR3 is as TCRdb lists it. This chain uses TRBV20-1 with TRBJ2-1; the table's D call TRBD2 went unverified against the DNA. Both ends counted, the CDR3 spans 14 residues. CDR1 DFQATT and CDR2 SNEGSKA come from the germline V gene (reference sequence). CDR3: CSAQEAGPYNEQLL.

For this clonotype: A much larger clone lies one base from this, so it may be a read error. The rearrangement joins TRBV6-5 to TRBJ1-4; TRBD1 is a possible D gene (5 bases). Trimming pared 7 bases from V and 4 bases from J, leaving 19 bases between. The CDR3 has 16 amino acids. The germline CDR1 and CDR2 sequences are MNHEY and SVGAGI. As DNA, the CDR3 is TGTGCCAGCACCGAGCCCCACAGGACAAGTAATGAAAAACTGTTTTTT. Its translation is CASTEPHRTSNEKLFF.

There are many counts of this clonotype. This sequence joins TRBV6-2 or TRBV6-3 and TRBJ2-7; 8 bases match TRBD2. The CDR3 has 14 amino acids. V gave up 10 bases and J gave up 3 bases; unmatched junction bases: 11. The germline V gene encodes CDR1 MNHEY and CDR2 SVGEGT. In DNA form, the CDR3 reads TGTGCCATCCAACCTGCCGGGACTAGCTACGAGCAGTACTTC. Protein sequence: CAIQPAGTSYEQYF.

Regarding this clonotype: Possible read error: a much larger clone is one base away. The chain joins TRBV6-5 to TRBJ2-1; D assignment may be TRBD1 or TRBD2 (5 bases each). This CDR3 has 12 amino acids. The germline V gene has CDR1 MNHEY and CDR2 SVGAGI. DNA for the CDR3: TGTGTCAGCAGAGGGGCCGGGAATGAGCAGTTCTTC. Amino acid sequence: CVSRGAGNEQFF.

V usage is TRBV29-1 and J usage is TRBJ1-1; 7 bases line up with TRBD1. Germline values: CDR1 SQVTM, CDR2 ANQGSEA. This CDR3 spans 13 amino acids. The CDR3 reads CNVRQGMNTEAFF. In DNA, the CDR3 is TGCAACGTCCGACAGGGCATGAACACTGAAGCTTTCTTT. The full variable domain, completed using reference TRBV29-1 and TRBJ1-1, is SAVISQKPSRDICQRGTSLTIQCQVDSQVTMMFWYRQQPGQSLTLIATANQGSEATYESGFVIDKFPISRPNLTFSTLTVSNMSPEDSSIYLCNVRQGMNTEAFFGQGTRLTVV.

In regard to this clonotype: Germline is not matched at one junction end, which may reflect a read error. This chain joins TRBV10-3 and TRBJ2-7; 9 nucleotides agree with TRBD1. The germline V gene has CDR1 ENHRY and CDR2 SYGVKD. This CDR3 is built from 18 residues. CDR3 sequence (DNA): TGTACCATCAGTGACCGGGACAGGGCCTGGGGGAGCTCCTACGAGCAGTACTTC. Translating it yields CTISDRDRAWGSSYEQYF.

The chain carries TRBV11-2 and TRBJ1-2; 7 positions match TRBD1. The CDR3 is 17 amino acids. The V and J ends lost 4 bases and 4 bases, in that order; junction bases with no gene match: 15. Looked up from germline, CDR1 is SGHAT and CDR2 is FQNNGV. CDR3 sequence reads: CASSSNSTGLDRYGYTF. CDR3 coding DNA: TGTGCCAGCAGCTCCAACTCGACAGGGCTGGACCGCTATGGCTACACCTTC.